This T cell receptor beta chain was found in a study of cytomegalovirus exposure and HLA in healthy donors. CDR3 length equals 14 residues. Per germline, CDR1 SNHLY and CDR2 FYNNEI. Germline trimming cut 4 bases from V and 3 bases from J; bases unmatched to any gene: 3. Here immunoSEQ multiplex PCR was the method, and the copy in TCRdb shows in-frame clones only, minus some. The table records about 160,000 clones, 89% of them present only once. The receptor was derived from a man aged 18 to 30 in good health and CMV-seropositive. The gene calls are TRBV2 and TRBJ1-5; 7 bases are shared with TRBD1. The sequencing input was PBMCs. The CDR3 region is CASSVDRVNQPQHF. In DNA, the CDR3 is TGTGCCAGCAGTGTCGACAGGGTCAATCAGCCCCAGCATTTT.